The 27 T cell receptor beta chains listed next were all sequenced from one sample in a study of cytomegalovirus exposure and HLA in healthy donors. It was with 60 Vbeta and 13 Jbeta primers that the PCR ran. The protocol was immunoSEQ multiplex PCR, while the TCRdb copy is restricted to in-frame clones and leaves out a portion. Of some 79,000 clones listed, roughly 61% are singletons. The sequencing input was PBMCs. These receptors originate from a woman in her thirties or forties in good health and CMV-seropositive.

There are a few counts of this clone. The rearrangement links TRBV7-2 to TRBJ2-6; D is undetermined. Trimming shortened V by 4 bases and J by 4 bases, and 11 bases separated the two germline ends. This CDR3 has 15 residues. CDR1 is SGHTA, CDR2 FQGNSA, per germline. The CDR3 region is CASSSFLRGANVLTF. The CDR3 DNA reads TGTGCCAGCAGCTCCTTCCTCAGAGGGGCCAACGTCCTGACTTTC.

This chain joins TRBV2 and TRBJ2-5, with D tentatively TRBD2 (6 bases). The CDR3 runs 15 residues. Germline V lookup: CDR1 SNHLY, CDR2 FYNNEI. V was pared by 6 bases and J by 5 bases, with 19 bases between. The CDR3 DNA reads TGTGCCAGCAGAACGAAGGAGGGGTACGGGGAGACCCAGTACTTC. Its translation is CASRTKEGYGETQYF.

This clone has a single count. The chain employs TRBV9 and TRBJ2-1; TRBD1 is a possible D gene (6 bases). The ends were cut back, 0 bases at V and 4 bases at J, with 14 bases in the middle. Looked up from germline, CDR1 is SGDLS and CDR2 is YYNGEE. This CDR3 region has 16 residues. The CDR3 region has the DNA TGTGCCAGCAGCGTAGACAGGGTCGGATTATACAATGAGCAGTTCTTC. As protein: CASSVDRVGLYNEQFF.

This chain uses TRBV7-2 with TRBJ2-3; the match to TRBD2 covers 10 bases. The CDR3 covers 16 residues. Per the germline V gene, CDR1 is SGHTA and CDR2 is FQGNSA. With V trimmed by 1 base and J by 7 bases, 8 bases remained unmatched. Here the CDR3 reads CASSLGPAGGPNTQYF. The CDR3 DNA reads as TGTGCCAGCAGCTTAGGTCCAGCGGGAGGGCCCAATACGCAGTATTTT.

In DNA, the CDR3 is TGCGCCAGCAGCTTAGGGACAGGGGAGGGAGGTCAGCCCCAGCATTTT. This codes for CASSLGTGEGGQPQHF. V and J are TRBV4-3 and TRBJ1-5, with TRBD1 matching over 10 bases. The CDR3 has 16 residues. The J segment lost 6 bases and the V segment lost 5 bases, leaving 10 bases of the junction unmatched. The germline CDR1 and CDR2 sequences are LGHNA and YSLEER.

The V call is TRBV9, the J call TRBJ2-2, with D maybe TRBD2 (6 bases). The CDR3 has 16 amino acids. In germline, CDR1 is SGDLS, CDR2 YYNGEE. The germline V and J ends were trimmed by 4 bases and 1 base, with 14 bases remaining between them. CDR3 coding DNA: TGTGCCAGCAGCCCCCTGGAGGGATGGAACACCGGGGAGCTGTTTTTT. Residues: CASSPLEGWNTGELFF. Together with reference TRBV9 and TRBJ2-2, the CDR3 gives the full variable domain: DSGVTQTPKHLITATGQRVTLRCSPRSGDLSVYWYQQSLDQGLQFLIQYYNGEERAKGNILERFSAQQFPDLHSELNLSSLELGDSALYFCASSPLEGWNTGELFFGEGSRLTVL.

V usage is TRBV11-2 and J usage is TRBJ1-3, with D maybe TRBD1 (5 bases). Trimming shortened V by 1 base and J by 0 bases, and 10 bases separated the two germline ends. The CDR3 runs 16 residues. CDR1 and CDR2 from the germline V gene are SGHAT and FQNNGV. The CDR3 is CASSLVRGGSGNTIYF. CDR3 DNA sequence: TGTGCCAGCAGCTTAGTGAGGGGAGGCTCTGGAAACACCATATATTTT. Looking up the rest from reference TRBV11-2 and TRBJ1-3 gives the full variable domain: EAGVAQSPRYKIIEKRQSVAFWCNPISGHATLYWYQQILGQGPKLLIQFQNNGVVDDSQLPKDRFSAERLKGVDSTLKIQPAKLEDSAVYLCASSLVRGGSGNTIYFGEGSWLTVV.

The chain has TRBV4-1 and TRBJ2-2; D not certain. The CDR3 has 15 amino acids. Trimming shortened V by 0 bases and J by 6 bases, and 11 bases separated the two germline ends. The germline gives CDR1 MGHRA, CDR2 YSYEKL. The CDR3, as DNA: TGCGCCAGCAGCCAAGAACAGAAGTTCGCCGGGGAGCTGTTTTTT. Translated: CASSQEQKFAGELFF.

This clone was recorded once. This chain uses TRBV9 with TRBJ1-1; D might be TRBD1 (6 bases). CDR3 length: 14 residues. Germline CDR1 SGDLS, CDR2 YYNGEE. V lost 3 bases, J lost 7 bases, and 16 bases lay in between. DNA of the CDR3: TGTGCCAGCAGCGAGTGGGGGGCGGGGGGTGAAGCTTTCTTT. This codes for CASSEWGAGGEAFF.

The chain carries TRBV4-3 and TRBJ2-7; the D gene is possibly TRBD1 (6 bases). V was cut by 5 bases and J by 4 bases, with 15 bases left in between. The CDR3 is 14 residues long. Germline V gene sequence: CDR1 LGHNA, CDR2 YSLEER. The CDR3 sequence is CASSYRAQGYEQYF. CDR3 DNA sequence: TGCGCCAGCAGCTACAGGGCCCAGGGGTACGAGCAGTACTTC.

The chain carries TRBV19 and TRBJ1-4; 7 bases line up with TRBD1. CDR3 length: 14 amino acids. Trimming took 4 bases from V and 4 from J; bases not matched to a gene: 3. Germline CDR1 and CDR2: LNHDA and SQIVND (reference sequence). This CDR3 is CASSTGQINEKLFF. CDR3 DNA: TGTGCCAGTAGTACGGGACAGATTAATGAAAAACTGTTTTTT.

J is TRBJ1-5 and V is TRBV21-1; TRBD1 is the table's D call and was not checked against the DNA. TRBV21-1 is described as a pseudogene. The CDR3 is 12 residues long. CDR3 region: CASSSEDRATYF. The CDR3 DNA sequence: TGTGCCAGCAGCAGTGAGGACAGGGCCACTTATTTT.

This clone was found once. Here the CDR3 DNA reads TGTGCCAGCAGCTTAGACAGCAGGGGGTCGCGCGGGGAGCTGTTTTTT. Encoded protein: CASSLDSRGSRGELFF. V gene TRBV7-9 combines with J gene TRBJ2-2, with 7 bases that match TRBD1. CDR1 is SEHNR, CDR2 FQNEAQ, per germline (reference sequence). This CDR3 spans 16 amino acids. V shed 1 base, J shed 7 bases, and the junction held 9 bases outside the gene matches.

This clone was seen a handful of times. This chain joins TRBV2 and TRBJ1-2, with 8 bases matching TRBD1. This CDR3 is 13 amino acids long. V lost 4 bases and J lost 6; bases outside the gene matches: 4. In germline, CDR1 is SNHLY, CDR2 FYNNEI. CDR3 nucleotides: TGTGCCAGCAGTGGGACAGGGATCAATGGCTACACCTTC. The encoded protein is CASSGTGINGYTF.

The CDR3, as DNA: TGTGCCAGTAGTATAGGGAACAGTAACTATGGCTACACCTTC. Amino acids: CASSIGNSNYGYTF. The gene calls are TRBV19 and TRBJ1-2; D ambiguous. CDR1 LNHDA and CDR2 SQIVND come from the germline V gene (reference sequence). The CDR3 spans 14 residues. Trimming took 1 base from V and 1 from J, leaving 7 bases between them.

The count of this clone is one. The J gene is TRBJ2-5, the V gene TRBV6-5; D is uncertain. The V end lost 5 bases, the J end lost 2 bases, and 6 bases lay between the germline ends. This CDR3 has 12 residues. Germline assignment: CDR1 MNHEY and CDR2 SVGAGI. CDR3 protein: CASSPPQETQYF. The CDR3 nucleotides read TGTGCCAGCAGTCCCCCTCAAGAGACCCAGTACTTC.

This clone was counted a single time. This chain joins TRBV19 and TRBJ1-1; possibly TRBD1 for D (6 bases). The CDR3 totals 15 residues. Trimming removed 6 bases from V and 4 bases from J, with 18 bases in between. CDR1 is LNHDA and CDR2 is SQIVND in the germline V gene (reference sequence). The DNA for the CDR3 is TGTGCCAGTAGCGATCCTCAGGGGAAAGGCACTGAAGCTTTCTTT. Translating gives CASSDPQGKGTEAFF. The full variable domain, rest sourced from reference TRBV19 and TRBJ1-1, is DGGITQSPKYLFRKEGQNVTLSCEQNLNHDAMYWYRQDPGQGLRLIYYSQIVNDFQKGDIAEGYSVSREKKESFPLTVTSAQKNPTAFYLCASSDPQGKGTEAFFGQGTRLTVV.

This clone was detected only a few times. V is TRBV9 and J is TRBJ2-7; 7 nucleotides line up with TRBD2. The CDR3 has 15 residues. With 0 bases clipped from V and 7 bases from J, the junction kept 10 bases outside the gene matches. Germline CDR1 reads SGDLS; CDR2 reads YYNGEE. The CDR3: CASSVEAGRMGEQYF. The DNA of the CDR3 is TGTGCCAGCAGCGTAGAGGCCGGGAGGATGGGGGAGCAGTACTTC.

The V call is TRBV28, the J call TRBJ2-4; D might be TRBD1 (5 bases). The germline V gene encodes CDR1 MDHEN and CDR2 SYDVKM. V was shortened by 6 bases and J by 8 bases, with 8 bases between the two germline ends. This CDR3 comprises 11 residues. The DNA of the CDR3 is TGTGCCAGCAGCCTAGGGGACATTCAGTACTTC. Amino acid sequence: CASSLGDIQYF.

CDR3 loop: CASAGGHTDTQYF. CDR3 in DNA: TGTGCCAGCGCGGGGGGACACACAGATACGCAGTATTTT. The chain links TRBV15 to TRBJ2-3, with 8 bases identical to TRBD2. Looked up from germline, CDR1 is LNHNV and CDR2 is YYDKDF (reference sequence). V lost 10 bases and J lost 2; bases outside the gene matches: 5. The CDR3 totals 13 residues.

The chain carries TRBV5-1 and TRBJ2-3; D gene ambiguous. Germline-derived CDR1 and CDR2 are SGHRS and YFSETQ. V dropped 0 bases and J dropped 3 bases, with 8 bases sitting between them. CDR3 length equals 14 residues. The CDR3 region is CASSLDLRTDTQYF. DNA of the CDR3: TGCGCCAGCAGCTTGGATTTACGGACAGATACGCAGTATTTT.

This clone was observed a few times. This rearrangement joins TRBV15 to TRBJ1-5; D is possibly TRBD1 (5 bases). Trimming took off 3 bases at V and 6 bases at J, with 18 bases between the two ends. Germline V gene lookup returns CDR1 LNHNV and CDR2 YYDKDF (reference sequence). This CDR3 is built from 16 residues. The CDR3 protein is CATSSADWTLGQPQHF. CDR3 bases: TGTGCCACCAGCAGCGCAGATTGGACATTAGGTCAGCCCCAGCATTTT. The full variable domain, completed using reference TRBV15 and TRBJ1-5, is DAMVIQNPRYQVTQFGKPVTLSCSQTLNHNVMYWYQQKSSQAPKLLFHYYDKDFNNEADTPDNFQSRRPNTSFCFLDIRSPGLGDTAMYLCATSSADWTLGQPQHFGDGTRLSIL.

This chain joins TRBV5-4 and TRBJ2-3; D remains unclear. Germline CDR1 SGHNT, CDR2 YYREEE (reference sequence). V dropped 0 bases and J dropped 0 bases, with 8 bases sitting between them. The CDR3 spans 15 residues. The CDR3 DNA reads TGTGCCAGCAGCTTGGAATCCTTTAGCACAGATACGCAGTATTTT. As protein: CASSLESFSTDTQYF.

The CDR3 nucleotides read TGTGCCGTACCGGGACAGGGGATCTCGAACTATGGCTACACCTTC. It is translated as CAVPGQGISNYGYTF. The chain is built from TRBV12-2 and TRBJ1-2; TRBD1 is taken as the D call from the table, unchecked against the DNA. TRBV12-2 is labeled a pseudogene. This CDR3 spans 15 amino acids.

The chain couples TRBV4-2 to TRBJ2-1; 8 bases are shared with TRBD2. V lost 5 bases to trimming and J lost 8 bases; unmatched junction nucleotides: 14. The germline gives CDR1 LGHNA, CDR2 YNFKEQ. The CDR3 is made up of 16 amino acids. This CDR3 reads CASSTDIAGKGHEQFF. As DNA, the CDR3 is TGTGCCAGCAGCACGGACATAGCGGGAAAGGGCCATGAGCAGTTCTTC.

This clone was seen once. The chain recombines TRBV7-2 with TRBJ1-2, with 8 bases identical to TRBD1. This CDR3 has 15 amino acids. V shed 2 bases and J 6 bases; nucleotides not matched to a gene: 8. Looked up from germline, CDR1 is SGHTA and CDR2 is FQGNSA. CDR3 in DNA: TGTGCCAGCAGCTTACATTCCGGGACAGGTCATGGCTACACCTTC. As protein: CASSLHSGTGHGYTF.

The chain is built from TRBV7-8 and TRBJ2-1; 12 nucleotides agree with TRBD2. V dropped 5 bases and J dropped 4; count of bases not matched to a gene: 9. Looked up from germline, CDR1 is SGHVS and CDR2 is FQNEAQ. CDR3 length: 17 residues. The CDR3 DNA reads TGTGCCAGCAGCCCCGAAGGGCTAGCGGGAGGGTACAATGAGCAGTTCTTC. Protein product: CASSPEGLAGGYNEQFF.